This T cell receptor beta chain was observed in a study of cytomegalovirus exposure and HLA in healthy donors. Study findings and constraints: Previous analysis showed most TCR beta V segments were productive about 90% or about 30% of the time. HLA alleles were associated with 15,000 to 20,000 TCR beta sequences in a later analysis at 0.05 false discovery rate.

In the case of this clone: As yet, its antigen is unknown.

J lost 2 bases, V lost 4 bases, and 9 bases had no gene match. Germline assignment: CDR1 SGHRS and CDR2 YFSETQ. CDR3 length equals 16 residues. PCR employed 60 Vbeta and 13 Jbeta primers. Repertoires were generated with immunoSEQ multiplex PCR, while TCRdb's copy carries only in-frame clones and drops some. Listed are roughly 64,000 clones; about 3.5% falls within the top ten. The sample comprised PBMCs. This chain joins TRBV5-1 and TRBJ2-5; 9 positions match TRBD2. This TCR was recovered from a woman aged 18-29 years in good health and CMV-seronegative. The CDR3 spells CASSRGLAAEQETQYF. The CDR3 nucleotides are TGCGCCAGCAGCCGGGGACTAGCAGCCGAACAAGAGACCCAGTACTTC.